This TCR beta chain was observed in a study of metastatic and nonmetastatic thyroid tumors. Turning to the study itself: Comparative analysis of repertoires was undertaken across blood and tumor or nodule tissue obtained from malignant and benign thyroid patients. Study outcomes and limitations: TCR beta diversity was reportedly significantly higher in malignant thyroid tumors than benign nodules, in blood and tumor.

No patient received treatment before thyroid surgery. This clone was recorded at least ten times. Its target is unknown. In the study's own analysis: It was from CDR3 differences across clinicopathological groups that a distant-metastasis classifier for papillary thyroid cancer was built. With MiXCR, TCRdb called clones anew from the PCR reads. The V and J calls come from TCRdb's annotation, not from the publication. The table shows about 40,000 clones, with about an eighth occurring only once. Germline V gene data show CDR1 as MNHNS and CDR2 as SASEGT. V gave up 5 bases and J gave up 4 bases; unmatched junction bases: 10. There are 18 residues in the CDR3.

The sample comprised blood. The clonotype originates from a female donor with papillary thyroid cancer or a benign thyroid nodule (not recorded which). Some clones in this sample may be carry-over from other donors' samples. The chain uses TRBV6-1 and TRBJ2-5; 16 nucleotides line up with TRBD2. The DNA of the CDR3 is TGTGCCAGCAGTAGGGGGACTAGCGGGAGGGCCTCTGGAGAGACCCAGTACTTC. Residues: CASSRGTSGRASGETQYF.